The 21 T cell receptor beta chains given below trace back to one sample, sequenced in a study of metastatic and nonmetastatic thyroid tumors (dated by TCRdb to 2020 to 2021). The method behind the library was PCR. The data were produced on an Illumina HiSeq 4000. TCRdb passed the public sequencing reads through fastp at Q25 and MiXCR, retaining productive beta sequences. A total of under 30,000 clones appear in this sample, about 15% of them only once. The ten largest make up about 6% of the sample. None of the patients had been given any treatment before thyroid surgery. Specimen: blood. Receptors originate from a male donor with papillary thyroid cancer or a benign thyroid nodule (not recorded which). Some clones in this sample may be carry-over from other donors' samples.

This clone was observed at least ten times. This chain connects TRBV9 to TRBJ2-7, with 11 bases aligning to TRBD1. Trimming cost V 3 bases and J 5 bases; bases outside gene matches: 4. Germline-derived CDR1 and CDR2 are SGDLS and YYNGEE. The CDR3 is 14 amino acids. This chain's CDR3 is CASSDPGQGDEQYF. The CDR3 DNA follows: TGTGCCAGCAGCGATCCGGGACAGGGGGACGAGCAGTACTTC.

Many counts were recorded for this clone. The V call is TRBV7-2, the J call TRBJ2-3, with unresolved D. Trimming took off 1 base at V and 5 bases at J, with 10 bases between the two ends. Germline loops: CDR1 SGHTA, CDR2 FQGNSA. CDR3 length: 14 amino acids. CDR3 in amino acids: CASSLETPGDTQYF. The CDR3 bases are TGTGCCAGCAGCTTAGAGACTCCGGGAGATACGCAGTATTTT.

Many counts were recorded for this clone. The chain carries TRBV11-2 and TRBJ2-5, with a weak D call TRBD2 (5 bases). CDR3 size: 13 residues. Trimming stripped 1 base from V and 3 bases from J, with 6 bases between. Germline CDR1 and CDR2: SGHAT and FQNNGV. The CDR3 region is CASSLGEKETQYF. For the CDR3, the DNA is TGTGCCAGCAGCTTAGGGGAGAAAGAGACCCAGTACTTC.

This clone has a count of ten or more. The CDR3 loop is CASSLSQLNEQFF. The CDR3 DNA follows: TGTGCCAGCAGCTTGTCACAACTCAATGAGCAGTTCTTC. The chain couples TRBV5-6 to TRBJ2-1; D is unresolved. The CDR3 sequence is 13 residues long. CDR1 is SGHDT, CDR2 YYEEEE, per germline. Between the trimmed V and J ends, which lost 1 base and 6 bases, there was a span of 8 bases.

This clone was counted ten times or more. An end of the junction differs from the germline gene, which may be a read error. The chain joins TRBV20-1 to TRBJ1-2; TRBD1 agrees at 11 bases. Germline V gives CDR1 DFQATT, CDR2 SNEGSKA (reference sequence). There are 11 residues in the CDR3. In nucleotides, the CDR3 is TGCAGTGCTGGCGGGACAGGGGGTGAGCGCTTC. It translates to CSAGGTGGERF.

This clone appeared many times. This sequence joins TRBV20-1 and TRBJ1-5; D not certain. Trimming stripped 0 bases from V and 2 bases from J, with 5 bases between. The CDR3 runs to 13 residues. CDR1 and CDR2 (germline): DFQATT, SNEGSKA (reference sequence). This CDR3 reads CSARDQGNQPQHF. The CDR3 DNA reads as TGCAGTGCTAGAGATCAGGGCAATCAGCCCCAGCATTTT.

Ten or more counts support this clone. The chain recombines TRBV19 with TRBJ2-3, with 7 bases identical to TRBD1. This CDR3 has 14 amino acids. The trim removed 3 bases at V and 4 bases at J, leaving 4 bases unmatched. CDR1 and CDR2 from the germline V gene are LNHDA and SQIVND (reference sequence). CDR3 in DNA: TGTGCCAGTAGTATTGGCCAGGGGGCAGATACGCAGTATTTT. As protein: CASSIGQGADTQYF.

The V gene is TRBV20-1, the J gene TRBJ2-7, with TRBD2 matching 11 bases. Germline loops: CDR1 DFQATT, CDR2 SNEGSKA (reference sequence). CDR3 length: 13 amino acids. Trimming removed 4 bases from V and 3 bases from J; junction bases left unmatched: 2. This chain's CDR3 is CSATGLAGYEQYF. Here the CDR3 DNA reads TGCAGTGCTACAGGACTAGCGGGCTACGAGCAGTACTTC.

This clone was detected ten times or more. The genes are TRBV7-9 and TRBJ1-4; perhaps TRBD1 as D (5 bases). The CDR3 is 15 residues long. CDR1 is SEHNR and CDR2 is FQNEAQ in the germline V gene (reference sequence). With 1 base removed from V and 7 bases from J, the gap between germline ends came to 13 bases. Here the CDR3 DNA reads TGTGCCAGCAGCTTAGAGGTTCTTGGGGGTGAAAAACTGTTTTTT. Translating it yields CASSLEVLGGEKLFF.

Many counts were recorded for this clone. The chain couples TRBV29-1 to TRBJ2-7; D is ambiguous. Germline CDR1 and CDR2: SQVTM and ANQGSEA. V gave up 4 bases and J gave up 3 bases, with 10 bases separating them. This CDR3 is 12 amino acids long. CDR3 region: CSVGPKGYEQYF. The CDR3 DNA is TGCAGCGTTGGGCCTAAGGGCTACGAGCAGTACTTC.

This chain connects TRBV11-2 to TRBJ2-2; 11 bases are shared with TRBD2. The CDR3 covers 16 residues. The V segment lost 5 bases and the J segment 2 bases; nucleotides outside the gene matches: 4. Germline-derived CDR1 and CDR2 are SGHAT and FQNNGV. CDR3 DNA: TGTGCCAGCAGCCTCCGACTAGCGGGAAACACCGGGGAGCTGTTTTTT. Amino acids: CASSLRLAGNTGELFF.

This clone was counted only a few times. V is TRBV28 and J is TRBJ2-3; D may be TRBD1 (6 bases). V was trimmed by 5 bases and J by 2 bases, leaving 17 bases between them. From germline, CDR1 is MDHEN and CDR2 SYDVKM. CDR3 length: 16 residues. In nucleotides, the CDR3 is TGTGCCAGCAGTGGGGGCCCCGGGGAGATCACAGATACGCAGTATTTT. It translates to CASSGGPGEITDTQYF.

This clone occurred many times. In DNA, the CDR3 is TGTGCCAGCTCATCGCGGACTAGCCACTCGGAGACCCAGTACTTC. Its translation is CASSSRTSHSETQYF. The rearrangement links TRBV18 to TRBJ2-5; 8 nucleotides align to TRBD2. This CDR3 has 15 amino acids. Germline values: CDR1 KGHSH, CDR2 LQKENI. The ends lost 5 bases at V and 5 bases at J; junction bases unmatched: 10.

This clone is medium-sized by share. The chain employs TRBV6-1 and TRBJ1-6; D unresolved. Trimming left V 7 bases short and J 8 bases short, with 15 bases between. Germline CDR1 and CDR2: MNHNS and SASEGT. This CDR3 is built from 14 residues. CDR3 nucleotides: TGTGCCAGCACGAGAGAGTTCCGTGATTCACCCCTCCACTTT. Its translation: CASTREFRDSPLHF.

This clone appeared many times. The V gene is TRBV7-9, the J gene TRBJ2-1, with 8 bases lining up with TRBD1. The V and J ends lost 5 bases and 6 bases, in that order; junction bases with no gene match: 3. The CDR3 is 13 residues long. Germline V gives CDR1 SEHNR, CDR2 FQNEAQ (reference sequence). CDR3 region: CASSAGQVNEQFF. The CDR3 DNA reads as TGTGCCAGCAGCGCGGGACAGGTCAATGAGCAGTTCTTC.

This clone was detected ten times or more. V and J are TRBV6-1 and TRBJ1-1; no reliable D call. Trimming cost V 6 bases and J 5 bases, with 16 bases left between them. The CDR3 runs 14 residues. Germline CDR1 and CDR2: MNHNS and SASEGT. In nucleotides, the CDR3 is TGTGCCAGCAGAAGGGAGAGGGATCGGACTGAAGCTTTCTTT. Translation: CASRRERDRTEAFF.

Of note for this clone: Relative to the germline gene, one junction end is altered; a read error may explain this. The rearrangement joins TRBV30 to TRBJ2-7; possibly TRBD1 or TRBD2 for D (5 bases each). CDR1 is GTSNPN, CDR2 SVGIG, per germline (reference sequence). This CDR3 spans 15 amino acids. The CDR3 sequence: CAWRRGGPGSYGQHF. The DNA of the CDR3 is TGTGCCTGGAGGAGGGGCGGGCCCGGATCCTACGGGCAGCACTTC.

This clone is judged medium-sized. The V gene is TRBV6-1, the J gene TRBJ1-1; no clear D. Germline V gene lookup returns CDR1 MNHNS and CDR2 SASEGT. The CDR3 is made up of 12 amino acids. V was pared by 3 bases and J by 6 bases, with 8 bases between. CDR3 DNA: TGTGCCAGCAGTGAGACTGGAGCTGAAGCTTTCTTT. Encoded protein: CASSETGAEAFF.

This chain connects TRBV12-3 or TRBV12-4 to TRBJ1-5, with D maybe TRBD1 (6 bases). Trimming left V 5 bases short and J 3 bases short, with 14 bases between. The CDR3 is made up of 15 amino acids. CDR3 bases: TGTGCCAGCAGTACGTACAGGGCTGTCAATCAGCCCCAGCATTTT. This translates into CASSTYRAVNQPQHF.

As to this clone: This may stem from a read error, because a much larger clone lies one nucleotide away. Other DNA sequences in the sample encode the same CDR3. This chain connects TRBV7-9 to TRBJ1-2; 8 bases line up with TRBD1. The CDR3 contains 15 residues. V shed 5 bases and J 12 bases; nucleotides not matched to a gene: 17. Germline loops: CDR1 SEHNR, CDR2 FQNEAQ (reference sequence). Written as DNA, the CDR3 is TGTGCCAGCAGCCCAGGACAGGGTGTGGACTATGGAAACACCTTC. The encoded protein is CASSPGQGVDYGNTF.

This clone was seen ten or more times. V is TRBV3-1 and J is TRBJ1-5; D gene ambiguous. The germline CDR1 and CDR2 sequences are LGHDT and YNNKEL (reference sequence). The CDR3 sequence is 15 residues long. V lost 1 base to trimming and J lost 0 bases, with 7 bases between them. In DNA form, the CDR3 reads TGTGCCAGCAGCCAAGCGGGCAATAGCAATCAGCCCCAGCATTTT. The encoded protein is CASSQAGNSNQPQHF.